The rows below give T cell receptor beta chains drawn from one sample of a study of CD8+CD57+ T cells in acquired aplastic anemia. TCRdb reprocessed the reads with MiXCR, giving one entry per CDR3 protein. The data show about 110,000 distinct CDR3 sequences, around 53% seen once. The sequenced sample was sorted CD4+, CD8+, or CD8+CD57+ T cells (not recorded which) from PBMCs. These TCRs come from a human donor in good health, serving as a control. Each CDR3 is given with its conserved first and last residue. Each record gives: V gene, J gene, D gene, clone size, CDR3 protein, CDR3 DNA. D genes are given only for firm matches. The size entry is marked missing in some rows and otherwise reads once, few, many or a size class.

TRBV12-3/TRBV12-4	TRBJ2-2	TRBD2	-	CASSFSGVTGELFF	TGTGCCAGCAGTTTTAGCGGGGTAACCGGGGAGCTGTTTTTT
TRBV27	TRBJ1-2	-	many	CASSPGQIYGYTF	TGTGCCAGCAGCCCTGGACAGATCTATGGCTACACCTTC
TRBV25-1	TRBJ2-7	-	-	CASSGYRGGYEQYF	TGTGCCAGCAGTGGGTACAGGGGGGGCTACGAGCAGTACTTC
TRBV29-1	TRBJ1-2	-	-	CSVGKQNIDYGYTF	TGCAGCGTGGGTAAACAGAATATTGACTATGGCTACACCTTC
TRBV2	TRBJ1-1	TRBD1	-	CASRGQGSSEAFF	TGTGCCAGCAGGGGACAGGGGAGCAGTGAAGCTTTCTTT
TRBV19	TRBJ1-1	TRBD1	-	CASSTGQAMNTEAFF	TGTGCCAGTAGCACGGGACAGGCCATGAACACTGAAGCTTTCTTT
TRBV6-1	TRBJ1-3	-	many	CARTSGNTIYF	TGTGCTAGGACTTCTGGAAACACCATATATTTT
TRBV5-1	TRBJ2-1	TRBD2	-	CASSLGLAGYNEQFF	TGCGCCAGCAGCTTGGGACTAGCGGGGTACAATGAGCAGTTCTTC
TRBV19	TRBJ2-5	-	many	CASAPSIQETQYF	TGTGCCAGCGCCCCCTCCATCCAAGAGACCCAGTACTTC
TRBV19	TRBJ1-5	-	-	CASSTQSQRGVHQPQHF	TGTGCCAGTAGTACCCAGTCTCAGCGGGGGGTCCATCAGCCCCAGCATTTT
TRBV10-3	TRBJ1-3	-	-	CATEASSSGNTIYF	TGTGCCACTGAGGCCTCATCCTCTGGAAACACCATATATTTT
TRBV7-8	TRBJ1-6	-	-	CASSSPNTVSPLHF	TGTGCCAGCAGCTCTCCTAACACGGTTTCACCCCTCCACTTT
TRBV10-1	TRBJ2-1	-	-	CASAAWYNEQFF	TGCGCCAGCGCAGCGTGGTACAATGAGCAGTTCTTC
TRBV9	TRBJ2-3	-	-	CASSVEGGRAQYF	TGTGCCAGCAGCGTAGAGGGGGGCCGAGCGCAGTATTTT
TRBV4-3	TRBJ1-1	-	many	CASSQDSRGPTEAFF	TGCGCCAGCAGCCAAGATAGCAGGGGACCAACTGAAGCTTTCTTT
TRBV6-2/TRBV6-3	TRBJ1-4	-	-	CASSPYRASGEKLFF	TGTGCCAGCAGCCCTTACCGGGCTTCAGGGGAAAAACTGTTTTTT
TRBV20-1	TRBJ2-3	-	once	CSAPREGTDTQYF	TGCAGTGCTCCACGAGAGGGCACAGATACGCAGTATTTT
TRBV25-1	TRBJ2-7	-	-	CASSWGQGRTPGSSYEQYF	TGTGCCAGTAGTTGGGGGCAGGGGCGAACACCGGGGAGCTCCTACGAGCAGTACTTC
TRBV5-1	TRBJ1-2	-	many	CASSPETDGGYTF	TGCGCCAGCAGCCCGGAGACGGACGGTGGCTACACCTTC
TRBV18	TRBJ2-5	TRBD1	many	CASSPPGQGGETQYF	TGTGCCAGCTCACCACCGGGACAGGGGGGAGAGACCCAGTACTTC
TRBV5-4	TRBJ1-1	-	few	CASSLGGMQAFF	TGTGCCAGCAGCTTGGGCGGGATGCAAGCTTTCTTT
TRBV12-3/TRBV12-4	TRBJ1-2	TRBD1	many	CASSPTGGELYGYTF	TGTGCCAGCAGCCCAACAGGGGGAGAGTTGTATGGCTACACCTTC
TRBV19	TRBJ1-4	TRBD1	-	CASRPGQGSEKLFF	TGTGCCAGTAGACCGGGACAGGGAAGCGAAAAACTGTTTTTT
TRBV20-1	TRBJ2-7	TRBD2	many	CSARDPSTSGRERYEQYF	TGCAGTGCTAGAGACCCCTCGACTAGCGGGAGGGAGAGGTACGAGCAGTACTTC
TRBV7-9	TRBJ1-1	TRBD1	many	CASSLPTGEAEAFF	TGTGCCAGCAGCTTACCGACAGGGGAGGCTGAAGCTTTCTTT
TRBV10-3	TRBJ1-2	-	-	CAISEQGNYGYTF	TGTGCCATCAGTGAACAGGGAAACTATGGCTACACCTTC
TRBV24-1	TRBJ1-5	-	-	CATSDSGYSNQPQHF	TGTGCCACCAGTGATTCCGGTTATAGCAATCAGCCCCAGCATTTT
TRBV7-3	TRBJ2-3	-	many	CASGQGTDTQYF	TGTGCCAGCGGGCAGGGGACAGATACGCAGTATTTT
TRBV20-1	TRBJ1-2	-	medium-sized	CSARDAGQAYNYGYTF	TGCAGTGCTAGAGACGCTGGACAAGCGTATAACTATGGCTACACCTTC
TRBV2	TRBJ2-1	TRBD2	-	CASRLAGDREQFF	TGTGCCAGCAGGCTAGCGGGGGACCGTGAGCAGTTCTTC
TRBV11-2	TRBJ2-3	TRBD1	-	CATSSGQGKTDTQYF	TGTGCCACCAGCTCCGGACAGGGGAAGACAGATACGCAGTATTTT
TRBV7-2	TRBJ2-1	TRBD2	-	CASSWTSGEQFF	TGTGCCAGCAGCTGGACTAGCGGTGAGCAGTTCTTC
TRBV12-3/TRBV12-4	TRBJ2-5	TRBD1	many	CASSGDRDVETQYF	TGTGCCAGCAGTGGGGACAGGGACGTGGAGACCCAGTACTTC
TRBV10-1	TRBJ1-1	-	-	CASSASSLGRAGVAFF	TGCGCCAGCAGTGCCAGCAGCTTGGGGAGGGCGGGGGTAGCTTTCTTT
TRBV6-5	TRBJ2-2	-	medium-sized	CASSYSQGFTGELFF	TGTGCCAGCAGTTACTCGCAGGGGTTCACCGGGGAGCTGTTTTTT
TRBV20-1	TRBJ1-2	TRBD1	-	CSARGTNYGYTF	TGCAGTGCCAGGGGGACTAACTATGGCTACACCTTC
TRBV25-1	TRBJ2-7	TRBD1	once	CASSESRQGAPTYEQYF	TGTGCCAGCAGTGAATCCCGACAGGGGGCGCCTACCTACGAGCAGTACTTC
TRBV12-3/TRBV12-4	TRBJ1-1	-	-	CASSLTDSNTEAFF	TGTGCCAGCAGCCTGACCGACAGCAACACTGAAGCTTTCTTT
TRBV2	TRBJ1-3	-	-	CASSESTAGNTIYF	TGTGCCAGCAGTGAATCTACAGCTGGAAACACCATATATTTT
TRBV19	TRBJ1-1	TRBD1	-	CASSRDRTNTEAFF	TGTGCCAGTAGTAGGGACAGAACGAACACTGAAGCTTTCTTT